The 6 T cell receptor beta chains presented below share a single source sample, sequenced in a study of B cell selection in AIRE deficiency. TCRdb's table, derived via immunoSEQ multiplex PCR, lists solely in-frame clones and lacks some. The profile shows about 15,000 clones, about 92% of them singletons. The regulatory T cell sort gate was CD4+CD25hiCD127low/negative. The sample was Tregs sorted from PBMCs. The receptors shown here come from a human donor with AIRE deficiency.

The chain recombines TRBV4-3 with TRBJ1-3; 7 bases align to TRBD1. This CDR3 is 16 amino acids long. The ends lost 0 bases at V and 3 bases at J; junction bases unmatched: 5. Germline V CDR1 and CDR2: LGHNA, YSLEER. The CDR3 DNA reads TGCGCCAGCAGCCAAGACAGGGGGGCCTTTGGAAACACCATATATTTT. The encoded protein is CASSQDRGAFGNTIYF.

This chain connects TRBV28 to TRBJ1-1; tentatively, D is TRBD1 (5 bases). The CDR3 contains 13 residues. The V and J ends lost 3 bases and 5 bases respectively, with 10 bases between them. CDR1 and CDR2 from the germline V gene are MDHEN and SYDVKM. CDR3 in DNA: TGTGCCAGCAGTTTTGGGGGGAGAACTGAAGCTTTCTTT. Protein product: CASSFGGRTEAFF.

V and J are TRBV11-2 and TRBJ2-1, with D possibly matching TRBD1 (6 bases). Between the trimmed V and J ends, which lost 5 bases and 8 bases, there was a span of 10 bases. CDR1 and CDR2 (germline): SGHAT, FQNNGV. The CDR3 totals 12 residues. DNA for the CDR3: TGTGCCAGCAGCCGTAGGGGGTATGAGCAGTTCTTC. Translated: CASSRRGYEQFF. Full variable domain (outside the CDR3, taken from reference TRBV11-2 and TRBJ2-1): EAGVAQSPRYKIIEKRQSVAFWCNPISGHATLYWYQQILGQGPKLLIQFQNNGVVDDSQLPKDRFSAERLKGVDSTLKIQPAKLEDSAVYLCASSRRGYEQFFGPGTRLTVL.

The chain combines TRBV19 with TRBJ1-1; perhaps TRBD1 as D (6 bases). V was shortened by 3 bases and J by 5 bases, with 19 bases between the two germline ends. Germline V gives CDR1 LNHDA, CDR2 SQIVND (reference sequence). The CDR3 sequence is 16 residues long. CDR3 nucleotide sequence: TGTGCCAGTAGTATGAGGGGCCCGGGGGCGAGAACTGAAGCTTTCTTT. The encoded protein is CASSMRGPGARTEAFF.

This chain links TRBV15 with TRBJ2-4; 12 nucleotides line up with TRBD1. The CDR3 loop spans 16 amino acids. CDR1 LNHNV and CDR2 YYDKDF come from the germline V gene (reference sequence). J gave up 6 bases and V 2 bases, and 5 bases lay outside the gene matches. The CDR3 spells CATSRWDRGHGNIQYF. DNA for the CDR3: TGTGCCACCAGCAGATGGGACAGGGGGCACGGAAACATTCAGTACTTC. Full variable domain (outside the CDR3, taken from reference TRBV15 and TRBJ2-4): DAMVIQNPRYQVTQFGKPVTLSCSQTLNHNVMYWYQQKSSQAPKLLFHYYDKDFNNEADTPDNFQSRRPNTSFCFLDIRSPGLGDTAMYLCATSRWDRGHGNIQYFGAGTRLSVL.

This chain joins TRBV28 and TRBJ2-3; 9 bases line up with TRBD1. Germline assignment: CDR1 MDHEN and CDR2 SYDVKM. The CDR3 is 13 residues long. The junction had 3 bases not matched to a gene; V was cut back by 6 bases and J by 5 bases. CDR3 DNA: TGTGCCAGCAGGCGGACAGGGGTAGATACGCAGTATTTT. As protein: CASRRTGVDTQYF.